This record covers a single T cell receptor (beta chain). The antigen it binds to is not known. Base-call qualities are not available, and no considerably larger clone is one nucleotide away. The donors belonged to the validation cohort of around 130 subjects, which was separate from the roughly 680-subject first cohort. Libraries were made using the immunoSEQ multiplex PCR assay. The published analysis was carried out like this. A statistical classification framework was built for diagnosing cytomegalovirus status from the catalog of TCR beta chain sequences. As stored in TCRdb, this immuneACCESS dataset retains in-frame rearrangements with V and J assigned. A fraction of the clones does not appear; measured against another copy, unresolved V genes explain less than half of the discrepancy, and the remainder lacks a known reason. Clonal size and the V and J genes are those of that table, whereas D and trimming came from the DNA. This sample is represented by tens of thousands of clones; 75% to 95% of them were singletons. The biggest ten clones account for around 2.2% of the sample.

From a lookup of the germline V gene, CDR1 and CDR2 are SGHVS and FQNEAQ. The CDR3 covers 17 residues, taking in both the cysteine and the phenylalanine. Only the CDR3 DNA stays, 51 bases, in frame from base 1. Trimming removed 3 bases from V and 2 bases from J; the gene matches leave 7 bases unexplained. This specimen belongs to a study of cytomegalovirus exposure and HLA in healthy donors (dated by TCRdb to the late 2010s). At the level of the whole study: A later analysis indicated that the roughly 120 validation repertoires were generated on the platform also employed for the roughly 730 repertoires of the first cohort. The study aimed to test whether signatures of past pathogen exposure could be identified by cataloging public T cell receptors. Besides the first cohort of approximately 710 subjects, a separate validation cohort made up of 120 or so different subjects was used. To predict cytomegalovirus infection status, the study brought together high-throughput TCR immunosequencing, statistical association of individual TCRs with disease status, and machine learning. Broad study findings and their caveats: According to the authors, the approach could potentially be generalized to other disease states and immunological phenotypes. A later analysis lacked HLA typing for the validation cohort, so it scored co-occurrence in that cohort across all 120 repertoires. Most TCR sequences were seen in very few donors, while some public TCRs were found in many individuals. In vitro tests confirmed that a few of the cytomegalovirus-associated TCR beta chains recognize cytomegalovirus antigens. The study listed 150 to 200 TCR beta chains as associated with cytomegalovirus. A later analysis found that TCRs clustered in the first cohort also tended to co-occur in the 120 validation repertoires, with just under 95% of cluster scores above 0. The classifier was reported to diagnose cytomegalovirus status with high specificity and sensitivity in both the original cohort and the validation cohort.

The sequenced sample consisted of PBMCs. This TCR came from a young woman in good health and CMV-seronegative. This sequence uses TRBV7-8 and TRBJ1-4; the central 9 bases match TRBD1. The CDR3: CASSFWDRVTTNEKLFF. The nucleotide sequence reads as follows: TGTGCCAGCAGCTTCTGGGACAGGGTGACCACTAATGAAAAACTGTTTTTT.